This T cell receptor beta chain was obtained from a study of blood T cell repertoires in COVID-19. Study background: Sample material is recorded as cDNA or gDNA derived from T cells, B-cell-depleted T cells, or PBMCs.

Symptom resolution, clearance, or two negative PCRs marked the recovered donors of Cohort 3. TCRdb keeps only in-frame clones here, not all; method: immunoSEQ multiplex PCR. The data show 250,000 or so clones, approximately 85% seen once. The specimen was PBMCs or T cells enriched from blood (not recorded which). This sequence originates from a woman aged 45-65 years who had recovered from COVID-19.

CDR3 bases: TGTGCCAGCAGTAACCCCCGGGGGGGCTGGGAGACCCAGTACTTC. Amino acids: CASSNPRGGWETQYF. This chain joins TRBV7-2 and TRBJ2-5; the match to TRBD2 covers 8 bases. Per the germline V gene, CDR1 is SGHTA and CDR2 is FQGNSA. The V gene end was trimmed by 6 bases and the J gene end by 5 bases; junction bases not matched to a gene: 11. This CDR3 spans 15 amino acids. The full variable domain, its missing parts supplied by reference TRBV7-2 and TRBJ2-5, is GAGVSQSPSNKVTEKGKDVELRCDPISGHTALYWYRQSLGQGLEFLIYFQGNSAPDKSGLPSDRFSAERTGGSVSTLTIQRTQQEDSAVYLCASSNPRGGWETQYFGPGTRLLVL.